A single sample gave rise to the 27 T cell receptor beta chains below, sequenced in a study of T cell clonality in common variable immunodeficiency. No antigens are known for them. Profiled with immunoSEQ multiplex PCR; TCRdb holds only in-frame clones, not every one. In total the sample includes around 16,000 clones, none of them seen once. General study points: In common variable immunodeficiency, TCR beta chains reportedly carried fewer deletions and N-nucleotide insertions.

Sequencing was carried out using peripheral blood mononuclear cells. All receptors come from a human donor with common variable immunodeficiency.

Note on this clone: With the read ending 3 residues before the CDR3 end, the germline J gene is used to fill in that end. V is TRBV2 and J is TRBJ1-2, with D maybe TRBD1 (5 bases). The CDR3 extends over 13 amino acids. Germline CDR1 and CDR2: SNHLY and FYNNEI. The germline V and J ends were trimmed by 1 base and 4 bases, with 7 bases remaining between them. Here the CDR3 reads CASSEDRTYGYTF. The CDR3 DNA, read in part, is TGTGCCAGCAGTGAAGACAGGACCTATGGC.

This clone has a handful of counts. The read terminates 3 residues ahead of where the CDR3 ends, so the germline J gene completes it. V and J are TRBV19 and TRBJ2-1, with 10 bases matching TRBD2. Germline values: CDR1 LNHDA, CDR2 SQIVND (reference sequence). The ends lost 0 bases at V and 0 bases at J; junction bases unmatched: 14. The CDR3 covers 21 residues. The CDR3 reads CASSIDPRRLAGELSYNEQFF. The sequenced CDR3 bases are TGTGCCAGTAGTATAGACCCCCGCCGGCTAGCGGGGGAGCTCTCCTACAATGAG.

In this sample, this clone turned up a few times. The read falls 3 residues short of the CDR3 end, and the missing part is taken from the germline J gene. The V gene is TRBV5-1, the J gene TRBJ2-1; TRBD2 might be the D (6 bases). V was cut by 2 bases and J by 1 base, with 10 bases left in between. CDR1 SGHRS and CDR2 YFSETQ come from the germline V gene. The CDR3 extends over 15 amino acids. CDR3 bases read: TGCGCCAGCAGCTTAGAACTAGCATCCTACAATGAG. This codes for CASSLELASYNE. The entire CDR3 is CASSLELASYNEQFF.

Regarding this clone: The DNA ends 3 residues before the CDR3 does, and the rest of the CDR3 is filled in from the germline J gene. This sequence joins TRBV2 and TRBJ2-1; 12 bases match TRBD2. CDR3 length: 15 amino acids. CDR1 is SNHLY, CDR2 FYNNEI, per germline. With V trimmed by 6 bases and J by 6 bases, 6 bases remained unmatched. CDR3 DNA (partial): TGTGCCAGCAGGCCCACTAGCGGGGGGTTCAATGAG. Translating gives CASRPTSGGFNE. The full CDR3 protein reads CASRPTSGGFNEQFF.

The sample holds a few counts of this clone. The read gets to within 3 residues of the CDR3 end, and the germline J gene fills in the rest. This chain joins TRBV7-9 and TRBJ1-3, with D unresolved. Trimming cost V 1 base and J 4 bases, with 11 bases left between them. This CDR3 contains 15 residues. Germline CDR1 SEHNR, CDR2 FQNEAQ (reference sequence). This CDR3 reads CASSLDTFSGNTIYF. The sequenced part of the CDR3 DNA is TGTGCCAGCAGCTTAGACACGTTTTCCGGAAACACC.

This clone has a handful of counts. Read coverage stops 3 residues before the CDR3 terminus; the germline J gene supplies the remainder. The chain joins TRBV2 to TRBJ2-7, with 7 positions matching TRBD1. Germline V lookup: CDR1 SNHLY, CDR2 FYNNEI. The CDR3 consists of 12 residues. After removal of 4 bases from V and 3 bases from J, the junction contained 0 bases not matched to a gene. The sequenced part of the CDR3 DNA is TGTGCCAGCAGTGGGGACAGCTACGAG. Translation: CASSGDSYE. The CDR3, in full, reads CASSGDSYEQYF.

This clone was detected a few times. The covered CDR3 bases are TGTGCCAGCATCGGACAGGGGGCGGCTAATTCACCC. The encoded protein is CASIGQGAANSP. The whole CDR3 sequence reads CASIGQGAANSPLHF. V is TRBV2 and J is TRBJ1-6; TRBD1 matches 11 bases. The read terminates 3 residues before the CDR3 end, so the remaining end is supplied by the germline J gene. Unmatched junction bases numbered 5, after V lost 7 bases and J lost 6 bases. CDR1 is SNHLY and CDR2 is FYNNEI in the germline V gene. This CDR3 is built from 15 residues.

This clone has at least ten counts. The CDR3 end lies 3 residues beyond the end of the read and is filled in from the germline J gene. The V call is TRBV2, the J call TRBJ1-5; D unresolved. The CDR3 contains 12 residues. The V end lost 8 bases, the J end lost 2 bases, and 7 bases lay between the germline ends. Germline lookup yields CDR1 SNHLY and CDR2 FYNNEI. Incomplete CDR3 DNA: TGTGCCAGCGCGCTTGGCAATCAGCCC. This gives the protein CASALGNQP. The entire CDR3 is CASALGNQPQHF.

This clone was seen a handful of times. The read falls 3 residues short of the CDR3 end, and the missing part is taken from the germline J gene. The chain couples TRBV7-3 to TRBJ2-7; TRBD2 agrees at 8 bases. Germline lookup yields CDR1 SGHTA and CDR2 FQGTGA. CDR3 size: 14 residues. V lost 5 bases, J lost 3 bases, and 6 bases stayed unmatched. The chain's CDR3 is CASSPAGAVYEQYF. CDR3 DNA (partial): TGTGCCAGCAGCCCAGCGGGGGCCGTCTACGAG.

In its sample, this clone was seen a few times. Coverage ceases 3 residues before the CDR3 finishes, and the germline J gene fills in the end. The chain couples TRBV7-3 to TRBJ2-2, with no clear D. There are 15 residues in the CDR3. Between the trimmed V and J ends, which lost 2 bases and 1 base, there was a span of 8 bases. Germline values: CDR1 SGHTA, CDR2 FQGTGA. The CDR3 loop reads CASSLARENTGELFF. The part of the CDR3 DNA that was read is TGTGCCAGCAGCTTAGCTAGAGAGAACACCGGGGAG. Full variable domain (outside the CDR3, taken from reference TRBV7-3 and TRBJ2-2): GAGVSQTPSNKVTEKGKYVELRCDPISGHTALYWYRQSLGQGPEFLIYFQGTGAADDSGLPNDRFFAVRPEGSVSTLKIQRTERGDSAVYLCASSLARENTGELFFGEGSRLTVL.

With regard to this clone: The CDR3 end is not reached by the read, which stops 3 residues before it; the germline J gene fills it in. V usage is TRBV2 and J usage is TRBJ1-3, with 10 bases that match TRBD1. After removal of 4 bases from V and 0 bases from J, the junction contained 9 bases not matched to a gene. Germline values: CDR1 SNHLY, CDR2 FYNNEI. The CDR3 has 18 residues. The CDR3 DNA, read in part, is TGTGCCAGCAGTGGATCGGGGGACAGGGGTCACTCTGGAAACACC. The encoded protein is CASSGSGDRGHSGNT. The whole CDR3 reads CASSGSGDRGHSGNTIYF.

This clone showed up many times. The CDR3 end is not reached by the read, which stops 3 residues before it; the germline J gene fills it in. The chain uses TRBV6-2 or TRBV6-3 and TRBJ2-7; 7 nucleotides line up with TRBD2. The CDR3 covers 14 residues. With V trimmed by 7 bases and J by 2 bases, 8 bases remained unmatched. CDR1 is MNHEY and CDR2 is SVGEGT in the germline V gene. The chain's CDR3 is CASIGRGNTYEQYF. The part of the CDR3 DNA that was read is TGTGCCAGCATCGGGCGGGGGAACACCTACGAG.

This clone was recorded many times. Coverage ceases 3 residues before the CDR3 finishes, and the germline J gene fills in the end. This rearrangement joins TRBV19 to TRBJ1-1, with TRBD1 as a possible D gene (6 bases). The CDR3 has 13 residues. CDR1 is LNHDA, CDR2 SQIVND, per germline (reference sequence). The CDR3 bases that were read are TGTGCCAGTAGTACTTCACAGGGAGTTGAG. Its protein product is CASSTSQGVE. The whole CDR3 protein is CASSTSQGVEAFF.

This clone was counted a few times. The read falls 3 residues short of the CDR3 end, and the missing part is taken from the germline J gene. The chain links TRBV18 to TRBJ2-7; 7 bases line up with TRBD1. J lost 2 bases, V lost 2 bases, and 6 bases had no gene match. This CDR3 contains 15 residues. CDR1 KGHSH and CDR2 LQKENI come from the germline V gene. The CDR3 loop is CASSPDSTGTYEQYF. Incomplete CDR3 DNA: TGTGCCAGCTCACCAGATTCGACAGGGACCTACGAG.

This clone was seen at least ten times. Partial CDR3 DNA: TGTGCCAGCAGCTTAGACGCGCGGGGGGAGACC. Protein sequence: CASSLDARGET. The whole CDR3 reads CASSLDARGETQYF. V and J are TRBV11-2 and TRBJ2-5, with 7 nucleotides matching TRBD2. The read terminates 3 residues before the CDR3 end, so the remaining end is supplied by the germline J gene. After removal of 0 bases from V and 5 bases from J, the junction contained 3 bases not matched to a gene. CDR3 length equals 14 residues. CDR1 is SGHAT and CDR2 is FQNNGV in the germline V gene.

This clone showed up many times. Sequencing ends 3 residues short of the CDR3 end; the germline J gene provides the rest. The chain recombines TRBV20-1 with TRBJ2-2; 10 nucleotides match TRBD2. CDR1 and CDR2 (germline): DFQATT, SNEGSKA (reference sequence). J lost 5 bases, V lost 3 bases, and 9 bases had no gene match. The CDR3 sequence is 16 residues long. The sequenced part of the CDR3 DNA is TGCAGTGCTAGTGAAAGGGCACTAGCGGGAACCGGGGAG. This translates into CSASERALAGTGE. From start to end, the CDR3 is CSASERALAGTGELFF.

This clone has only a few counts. This chain's CDR3 is CASSPRTTPDYGYTF. The DNA read from the CDR3 is TGTGCCAGCTCGCCCCGGACAACTCCCGACTATGGC. The chain employs TRBV18 and TRBJ1-2, with a weak D call TRBD1 (5 bases). The read comes to an end 3 residues before the CDR3 does, leaving the germline J gene to fill in the end. The V gene lost 6 bases and the J gene lost 3 bases, with 17 bases spanning the gap. Germline lookup yields CDR1 KGHSH and CDR2 LQKENI. The CDR3 spans 15 residues.

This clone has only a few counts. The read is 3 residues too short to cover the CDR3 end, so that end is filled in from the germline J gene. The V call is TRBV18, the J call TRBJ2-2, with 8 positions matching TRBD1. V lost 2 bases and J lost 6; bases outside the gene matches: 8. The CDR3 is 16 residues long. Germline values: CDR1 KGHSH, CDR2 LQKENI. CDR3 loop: CASSPIRQGHSGELFF. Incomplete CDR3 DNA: TGTGCCAGCTCACCAATAAGACAGGGGCACTCCGGGGAG.

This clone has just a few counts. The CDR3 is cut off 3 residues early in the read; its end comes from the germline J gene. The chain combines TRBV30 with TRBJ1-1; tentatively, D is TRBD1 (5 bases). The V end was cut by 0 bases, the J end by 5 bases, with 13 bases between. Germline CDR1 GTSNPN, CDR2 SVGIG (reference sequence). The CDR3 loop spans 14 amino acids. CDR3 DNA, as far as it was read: TGTGCCTGGAGTGTACGCGGGGCTCGGACTGAA. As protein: CAWSVRGARTE. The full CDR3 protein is CAWSVRGARTEAFF.

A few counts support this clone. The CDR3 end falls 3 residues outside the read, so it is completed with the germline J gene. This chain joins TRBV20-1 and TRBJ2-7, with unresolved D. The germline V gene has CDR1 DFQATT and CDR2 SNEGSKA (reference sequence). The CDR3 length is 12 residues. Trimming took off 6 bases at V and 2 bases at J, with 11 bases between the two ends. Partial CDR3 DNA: TGCAGTGCCGGTAGGGTGGCCTACGAG. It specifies CSAGRVAYE. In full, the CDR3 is CSAGRVAYEQYF.

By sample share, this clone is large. The part of the CDR3 DNA that was read is TGTGCCACCAGTGATCAACACTCCGGGACAGGGAGGGGCGCCTACAATGAG. It encodes CATSDQHSGTGRGAYNE. In full, the CDR3 reads CATSDQHSGTGRGAYNEQFF. The rearrangement links TRBV24-1 to TRBJ2-1; 9 nucleotides match TRBD1. The read comes to an end 3 residues before the CDR3 does, leaving the germline J gene to fill in the end. The V gene end was trimmed by 3 bases and the J gene end by 2 bases; junction bases not matched to a gene: 16. The CDR3 covers 20 residues. CDR1 is KGHDR, CDR2 SFDVKD, per germline.

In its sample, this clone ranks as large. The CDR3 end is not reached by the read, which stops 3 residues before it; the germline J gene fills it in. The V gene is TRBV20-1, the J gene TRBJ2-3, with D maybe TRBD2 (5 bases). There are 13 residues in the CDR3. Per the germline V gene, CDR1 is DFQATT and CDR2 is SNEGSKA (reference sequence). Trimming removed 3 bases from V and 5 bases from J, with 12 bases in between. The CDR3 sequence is CSASSLAVDTQYF. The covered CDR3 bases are TGCAGTGCTAGTTCTCTAGCTGTAGATACG.

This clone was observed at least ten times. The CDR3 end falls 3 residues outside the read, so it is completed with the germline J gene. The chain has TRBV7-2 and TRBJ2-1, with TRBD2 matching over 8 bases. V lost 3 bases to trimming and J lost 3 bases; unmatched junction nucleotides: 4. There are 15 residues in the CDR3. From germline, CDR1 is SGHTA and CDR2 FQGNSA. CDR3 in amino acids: CASSLDRGGYNEQFF. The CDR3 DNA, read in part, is TGTGCCAGCAGCTTGGATCGGGGGGGCTACAATGAG.

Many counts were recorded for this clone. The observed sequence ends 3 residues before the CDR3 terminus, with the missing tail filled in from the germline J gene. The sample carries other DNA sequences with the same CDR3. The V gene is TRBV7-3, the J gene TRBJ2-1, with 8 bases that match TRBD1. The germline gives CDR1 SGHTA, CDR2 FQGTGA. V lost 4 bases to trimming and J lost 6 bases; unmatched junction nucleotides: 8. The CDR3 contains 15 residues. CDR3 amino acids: CASSSDRGRFNEQFF. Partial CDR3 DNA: TGTGCCAGCAGCTCAGACAGGGGTAGATTCAATGAG.

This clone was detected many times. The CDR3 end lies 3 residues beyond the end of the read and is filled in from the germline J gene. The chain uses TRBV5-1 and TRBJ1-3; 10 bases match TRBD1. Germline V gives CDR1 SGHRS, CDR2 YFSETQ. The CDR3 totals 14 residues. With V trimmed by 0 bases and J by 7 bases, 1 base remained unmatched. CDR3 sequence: CASSLAGQGNTIYF. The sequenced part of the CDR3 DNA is TGCGCCAGCAGCTTGGCGGGACAGGGGAACACC. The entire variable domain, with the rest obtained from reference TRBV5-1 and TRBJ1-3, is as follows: KAGVTQTPRYLIKTRGQQVTLSCSPISGHRSVSWYQQTPGQGLQFLFEYFSETQRNKGNFPGRFSGRQFSNSRSEMNVSTLELGDSALYLCASSLAGQGNTIYFGEGSWLTVV.

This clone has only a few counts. The sequenced CDR3 bases are TGTGCCTGGGGCCCCCGGGGGGGTCCGCTCACCTATGGC. The encoded protein is CAWGPRGGPLTYG. The entire CDR3 sequence reads CAWGPRGGPLTYGYTF. This chain connects TRBV30 to TRBJ1-2; D is perhaps TRBD1 (5 bases). Read sequence stops 3 residues before the CDR3 end, and the germline J gene provides the missing end. V was trimmed by 5 bases and J by 4 bases, leaving 23 bases between them. Germline CDR1 is GTSNPN and CDR2 is SVGIG (reference sequence). The CDR3 extends over 16 amino acids.

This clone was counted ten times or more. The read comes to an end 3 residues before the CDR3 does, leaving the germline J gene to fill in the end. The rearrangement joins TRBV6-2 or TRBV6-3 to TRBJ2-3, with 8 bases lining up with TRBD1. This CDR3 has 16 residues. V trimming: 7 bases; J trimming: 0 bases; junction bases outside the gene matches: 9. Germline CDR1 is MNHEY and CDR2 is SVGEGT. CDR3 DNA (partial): TGTGCCAGCACCCTACGGAGGACAGGGAGCACAGATACG. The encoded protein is CASTLRRTGSTDT. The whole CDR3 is CASTLRRTGSTDTQYF.